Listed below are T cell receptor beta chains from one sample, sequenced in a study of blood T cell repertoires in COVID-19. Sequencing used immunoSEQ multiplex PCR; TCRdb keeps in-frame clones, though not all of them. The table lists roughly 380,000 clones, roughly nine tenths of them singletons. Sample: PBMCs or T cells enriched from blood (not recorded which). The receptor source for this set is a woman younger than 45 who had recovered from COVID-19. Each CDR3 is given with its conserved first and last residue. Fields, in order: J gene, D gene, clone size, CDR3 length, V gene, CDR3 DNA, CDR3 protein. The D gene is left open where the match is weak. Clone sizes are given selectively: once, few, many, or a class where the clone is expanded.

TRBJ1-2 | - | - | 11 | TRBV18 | TGTGCCAGCTCACCGGGAGAGGGCTACACCTTC | CASSPGEGYTF
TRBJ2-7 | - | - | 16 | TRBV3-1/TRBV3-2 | TGTGCCAGCACTCATCTGGGGGGGCGGGAGCCCGGCGAGCAGTACTTC | CASTHLGGREPGEQYF
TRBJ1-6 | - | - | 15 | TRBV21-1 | TGTGCCAGCAGCACTTATCAGGGAATTGACTCACCCCTCCACTTT | CASSTYQGIDSPLHF
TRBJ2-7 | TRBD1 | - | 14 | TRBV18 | TGTGCCAGCTCACCACCGGACAGGGGGCAGCGGCAGTACTTC | CASSPPDRGQRQYF
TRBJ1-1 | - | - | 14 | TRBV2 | TGTGCCAGCAGTGAAGAAGGAGTTAACACTGAAGCTTTCTTT | CASSEEGVNTEAFF
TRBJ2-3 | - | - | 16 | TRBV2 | TGTGCCAGCAGTGAAGCGGGACATCCCGGGACAGATACGCAGTATTTT | CASSEAGHPGTDTQYF
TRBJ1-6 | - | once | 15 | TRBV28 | TGTGCCAGCAGTTTAGAACAGTCAAATAATTCACCCCTCCACTTT | CASSLEQSNNSPLHF
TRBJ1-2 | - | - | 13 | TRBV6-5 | TGTGCCAGCAGTTCGGGTACCACCTATGGCTACACCTTC | CASSSGTTYGYTF
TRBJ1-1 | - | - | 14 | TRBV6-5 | TGTGCCAGCAGTCGCGACGGACAGAACACTGAAGCTTTCTTT | CASSRDGQNTEAFF
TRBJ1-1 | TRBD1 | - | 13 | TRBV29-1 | TGCAGCGTAGCCCGACAGGGTGGGACTGAAGCTTTCTTT | CSVARQGGTEAFF
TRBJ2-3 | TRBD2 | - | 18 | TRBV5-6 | TGTGCCAGCAGCTTGAGGCGTCGACTAGCACCGAGCACAGATACGCAGTATTTT | CASSLRRRLAPSTDTQYF
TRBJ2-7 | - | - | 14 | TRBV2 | TGTGCCACCCATTTAACGTGGGCATGGAACGAGCAGTACTTC | CATHLTWAWNEQYF
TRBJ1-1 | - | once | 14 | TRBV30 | TGTGCCTGGAGTGTAAGGGGGAAAAACACTGAAGCTTTCTTT | CAWSVRGKNTEAFF
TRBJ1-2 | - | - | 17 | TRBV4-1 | TGCGCCAGCAGCCAAGACTGGACAGCCGTCCTTAACTATGGCTACACCTTC | CASSQDWTAVLNYGYTF
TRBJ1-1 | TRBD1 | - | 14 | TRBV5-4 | TGTGCCAGCAGCTTCGACAGGGGAAACACTGAAGCTTTCTTT | CASSFDRGNTEAFF
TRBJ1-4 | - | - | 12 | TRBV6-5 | TGTGCCAGCAGCCGACTCGGTGAAAAACTGTTTTTT | CASSRLGEKLFF
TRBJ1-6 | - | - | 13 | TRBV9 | TGTGCCAGCAGCGTAGTTGGAGACGCACCCCTCCACTTT | CASSVVGDAPLHF
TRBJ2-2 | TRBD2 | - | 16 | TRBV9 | TGTGCCAGCAGCGTAGGTGCTAGCGGAAACACCGGGGAGCTGTTTTTT | CASSVGASGNTGELFF
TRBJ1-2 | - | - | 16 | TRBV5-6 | TGTGCCAGCAGCTGGGAGGGGACGGAGACGAAGTATGGCTACACCTTC | CASSWEGTETKYGYTF
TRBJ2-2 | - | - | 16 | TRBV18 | TGTGCCAGCTCGCGAAGGCAGGGTACGAACACCGGGGAGCTGTTTTTT | CASSRRQGTNTGELFF
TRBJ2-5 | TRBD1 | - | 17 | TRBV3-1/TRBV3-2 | TGTGCCAGCAGCCAGGGACAGGGGCGATACTTACAAGAGACCCAGTACTTC | CASSQGQGRYLQETQYF
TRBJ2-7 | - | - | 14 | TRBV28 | TGTGCCAGCAGTTTAGCGCACAGCTCCTACGAGCAGTACTTC | CASSLAHSSYEQYF
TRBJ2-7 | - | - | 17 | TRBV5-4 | TGTGCCAGCAGCTTGGAGTCCGGCTTACAGGGAGACTACGAGCAGTACTTC | CASSLESGLQGDYEQYF
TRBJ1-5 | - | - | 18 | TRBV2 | TGTGCCAGCAGTAAGGTGGCGGAGGGGGGGTATAGCAATCAGCCCCAGCATTTT | CASSKVAEGGYSNQPQHF
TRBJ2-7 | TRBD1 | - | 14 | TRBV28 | TGTGCCAGCAGTTTATGGGAAAACAGGGGCGAGCAGTACTTC | CASSLWENRGEQYF
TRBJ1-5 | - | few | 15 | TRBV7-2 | TGTGCCAGCAGCTTTCTGGGCGATAGCAATCAGCCCCAGCATTTT | CASSFLGDSNQPQHF
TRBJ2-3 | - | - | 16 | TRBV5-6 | TGTGCCAGCAGCTTGTGGGGAAGCGGTGGCACAGATACGCAGTATTTT | CASSLWGSGGTDTQYF
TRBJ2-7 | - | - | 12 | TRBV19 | TGTGCCAGTAGTCGGGACTCCTACGAGCAGTACTTC | CASSRDSYEQYF
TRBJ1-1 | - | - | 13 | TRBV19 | TGTGCCAGTAGTATTTCAGGGAACACTGAAGCTTTCTTT | CASSISGNTEAFF
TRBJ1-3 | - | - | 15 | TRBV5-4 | TGTGCCAGCAGCTCCGCAGGGGACTCTGGAAACACCATATATTTT | CASSSAGDSGNTIYF
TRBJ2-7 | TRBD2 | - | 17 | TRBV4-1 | TGCGCCAGCAGCCAAGATGGTAGCGGGAGGGCCGAGTACGAGCAGTACTTC | CASSQDGSGRAEYEQYF
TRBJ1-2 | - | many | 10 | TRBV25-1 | TGTGCCAGCATTATCCTAAGGGGCATCTTC | CASIILRGIF
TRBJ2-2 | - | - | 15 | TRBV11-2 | TGTGCCAGCAGCCCGACAGTGCCTGGTGGCGGGGAGCTGTTTTTT | CASSPTVPGGGELFF
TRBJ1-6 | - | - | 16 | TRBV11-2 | TGTGCCAGCAGCCGGGACATAGACAGCCATAATTCACCCCTCCACTTT | CASSRDIDSHNSPLHF
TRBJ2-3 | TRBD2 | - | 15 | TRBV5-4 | TGTGCCAGCAGCTTGGAGCGGGGGGGGGTAGATACGCAGTATTTT | CASSLERGGVDTQYF
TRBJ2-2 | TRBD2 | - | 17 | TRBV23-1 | TGCGCCAGCAGTCAATCGCTAGCGGGAATGAACACCGGGGAGCTGTTTTTT | CASSQSLAGMNTGELFF
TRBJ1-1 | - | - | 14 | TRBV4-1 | TGCGCCAGCAGCCCGACAGCTTTGGACACTGAAGCTTTCTTT | CASSPTALDTEAFF
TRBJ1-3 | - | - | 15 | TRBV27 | TGTGCCAGCAGTTTAGGGGGCAGCTCTGGAAACACCATATATTTT | CASSLGGSSGNTIYF
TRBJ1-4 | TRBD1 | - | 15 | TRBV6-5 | TGTGCCAGCAGTTGGGGACAGGGGTTTAGGGAAAAACTGTTTTTT | CASSWGQGFREKLFF
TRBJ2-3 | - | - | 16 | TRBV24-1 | TGTGCCACCAGTGATTTGGCAGGTGCTAGCACAGATACGCAGTATTTT | CATSDLAGASTDTQYF
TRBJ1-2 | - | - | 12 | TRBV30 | TGTGCCTGGAGTCTAGGAATCTATGGCTACACCTTC | CAWSLGIYGYTF
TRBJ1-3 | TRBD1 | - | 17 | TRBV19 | TGTGCCAGTACCCCCGGGGACAGGTTTGTCACTGGAAACACCATATATTTT | CASTPGDRFVTGNTIYF
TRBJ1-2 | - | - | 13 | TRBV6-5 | TGTGCCAGCAGGGGAGGGGGTAACTATGGCTACACCTTC | CASRGGGNYGYTF
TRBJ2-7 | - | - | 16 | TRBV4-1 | TGCGCCAGCAGCCAAGAGAGGGGTAGCGGAACCTACGAGCAGTACTTC | CASSQERGSGTYEQYF
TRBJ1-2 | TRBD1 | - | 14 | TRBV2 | TGTGCCAGCAATAATGTCAAGGGACAGTATGGCTACACCTTC | CASNNVKGQYGYTF
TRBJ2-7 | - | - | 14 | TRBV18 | TGTGCCAGCTCACCGGGACTGGGGGCCTACGAGCAGTACTTC | CASSPGLGAYEQYF
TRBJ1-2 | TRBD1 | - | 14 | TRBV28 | TGTGCCAGCAGTTCGGGACAGGGCTCTAGAGGCTACACCTTC | CASSSGQGSRGYTF
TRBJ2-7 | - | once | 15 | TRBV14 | TGTGCCAGCAGCCACCGCGGGACGGGGGCCTACGAGCAGTACTTC | CASSHRGTGAYEQYF
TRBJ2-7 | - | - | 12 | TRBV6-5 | TGTGCCAGCAGTCAAACAGGGTTCGAGCAGTACTTC | CASSQTGFEQYF
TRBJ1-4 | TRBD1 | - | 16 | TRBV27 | TGTGCCAGCAGTTCCCATAGGACAGGGGCTACTGAAAAACTGTTTTTT | CASSSHRTGATEKLFF
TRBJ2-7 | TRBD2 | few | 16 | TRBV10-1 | TGCGCCAGCAGTGAGGGGGGACTAGCGGGGTCCTACGAGCAGTACTTC | CASSEGGLAGSYEQYF
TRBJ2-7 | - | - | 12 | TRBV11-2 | TGTGCCAGCCAGCGGAATTCCTACGAGCAGTACTTC | CASQRNSYEQYF
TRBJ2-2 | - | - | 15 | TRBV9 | TGTGCCAGCAGCGTCGGTGCTTCGAACACCGGGGAGCTGTTTTTT | CASSVGASNTGELFF
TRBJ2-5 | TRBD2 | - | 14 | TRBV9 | TGTGCCAGCAGCGAGGGACTAGCGGGGGAGACCCAGTACTTC | CASSEGLAGETQYF
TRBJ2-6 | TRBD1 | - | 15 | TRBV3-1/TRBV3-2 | TGTGCCAGCAGCCCGACAGGGTCTGGGGCCAACGTCCTGACTTTC | CASSPTGSGANVLTF
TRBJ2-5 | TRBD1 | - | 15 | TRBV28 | TGTGCCAGCAGTGTTCGACAGGGACGAGGAGAGACCCAGTACTTC | CASSVRQGRGETQYF
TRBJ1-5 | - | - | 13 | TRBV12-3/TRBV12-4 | TGTGCCAGCAGTTTTGTCTCGGGTCAGCCCCAGCATTTT | CASSFVSGQPQHF